This T cell receptor (beta chain) is drawn from a study of blood T cell repertoires in COVID-19. The wider study: Samples representing acute and convalescent COVID-19 were sourced from the United States, Italy and Spain. The analysed material was cDNA or gDNA that came from T cells, B-cell-depleted T cells, or PBMCs.

This clone is termed large. In the original processing: How many nucleated cells were present was estimated from reference gene primer amplification. Repertoires were generated with immunoSEQ multiplex PCR, while TCRdb's copy carries only in-frame clones and drops some. The V and J calls and clone size were taken over from that table, and D and trimming were inferred from the DNA. In the table there are 14,000 or so clones, 75% to 90% of which are singletons. The ends lost 6 bases at V and 5 bases at J; junction bases unmatched: 11. This CDR3 is built from 15 residues. From germline, CDR1 is MDHEN and CDR2 SYDVKM.

The sample consisted of peripheral blood. This TCR derives from a man in his fifties with active COVID-19. V gene TRBV28 combines with J gene TRBJ2-7, with 9 bases aligning to TRBD1. Written as DNA, the CDR3 is TGTGCCAGCAGAACCGGGACAGGGAGGAGGGACGAGCAGTACTTC. Protein product: CASRTGTGRRDEQYF.